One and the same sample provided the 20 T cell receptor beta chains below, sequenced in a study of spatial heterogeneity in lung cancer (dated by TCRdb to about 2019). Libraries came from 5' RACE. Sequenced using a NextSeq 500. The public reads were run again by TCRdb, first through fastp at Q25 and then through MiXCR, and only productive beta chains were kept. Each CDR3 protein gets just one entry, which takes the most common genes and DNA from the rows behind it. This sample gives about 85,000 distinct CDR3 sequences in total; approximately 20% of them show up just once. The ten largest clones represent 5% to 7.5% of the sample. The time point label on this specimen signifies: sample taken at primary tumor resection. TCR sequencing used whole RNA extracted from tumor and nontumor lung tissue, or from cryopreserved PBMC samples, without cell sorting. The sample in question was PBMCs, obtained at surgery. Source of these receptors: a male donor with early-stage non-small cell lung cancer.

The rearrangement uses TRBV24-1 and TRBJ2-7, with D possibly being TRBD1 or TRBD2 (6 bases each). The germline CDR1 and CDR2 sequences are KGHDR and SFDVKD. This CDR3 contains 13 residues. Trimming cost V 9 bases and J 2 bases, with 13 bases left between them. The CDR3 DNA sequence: TGTGCCACCTGTAAGGGGGGTACCTACGAGCAGTACTTC. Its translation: CATCKGGTYEQYF.

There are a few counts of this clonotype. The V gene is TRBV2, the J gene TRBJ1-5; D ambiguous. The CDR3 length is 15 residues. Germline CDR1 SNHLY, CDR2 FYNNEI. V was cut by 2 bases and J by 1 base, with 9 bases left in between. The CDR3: CASSEWRTSNQPQHF. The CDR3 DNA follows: TGTGCCAGCAGTGAATGGAGGACGAGCAATCAGCCCCAGCATTTT. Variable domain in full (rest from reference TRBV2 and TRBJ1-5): EPEVTQTPSHQVTQMGQEVILRCVPISNHLYFYWYRQILGQKVEFLVSFYNNEISEKSEIFDDQFSVERPDGSNFTLKIRSTKLEDSAMYFCASSEWRTSNQPQHFGDGTRLSIL.

CDR3 bases: TGCAGTGCCGGGGACTATGAGAGAGGGGCAGATACGCAGTATTTT. This codes for CSAGDYERGADTQYF. V usage is TRBV20-1 and J usage is TRBJ2-3; the match to TRBD2 covers 7 bases. V gave up 6 bases and J gave up 4 bases; unmatched junction bases: 13. Germline assignment: CDR1 DFQATT and CDR2 SNEGSKA (reference sequence). This CDR3 spans 15 amino acids.

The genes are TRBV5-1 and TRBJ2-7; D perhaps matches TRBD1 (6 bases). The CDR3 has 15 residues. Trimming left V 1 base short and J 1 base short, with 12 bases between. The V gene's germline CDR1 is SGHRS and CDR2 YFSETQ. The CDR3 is CASSLSPTGSYEQYF. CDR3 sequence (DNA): TGCGCCAGCAGCTTGTCTCCGACAGGATCCTACGAGCAGTACTTC.

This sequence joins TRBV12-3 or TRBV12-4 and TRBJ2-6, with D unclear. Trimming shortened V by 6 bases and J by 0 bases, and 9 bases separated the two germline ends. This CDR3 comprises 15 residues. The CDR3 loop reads CASSRGVSGANVLTF. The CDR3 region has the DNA TGTGCCAGCAGCCGTGGAGTCTCTGGGGCCAACGTCCTGACTTTC.

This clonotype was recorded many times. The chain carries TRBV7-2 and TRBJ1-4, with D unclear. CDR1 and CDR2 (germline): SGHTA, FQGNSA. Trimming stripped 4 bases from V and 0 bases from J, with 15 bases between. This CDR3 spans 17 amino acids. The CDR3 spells CASSSRPDPATNEKLFF. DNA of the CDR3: TGTGCCAGCAGCTCCCGGCCTGACCCCGCAACTAATGAAAAACTGTTTTTT.

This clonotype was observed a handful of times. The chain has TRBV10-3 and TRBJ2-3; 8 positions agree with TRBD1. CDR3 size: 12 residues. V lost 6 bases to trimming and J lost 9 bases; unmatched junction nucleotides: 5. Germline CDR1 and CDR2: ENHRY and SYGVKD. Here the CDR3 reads CAISNGQGTQYF. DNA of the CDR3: TGTGCCATCAGCAACGGACAGGGAACGCAGTATTTT.

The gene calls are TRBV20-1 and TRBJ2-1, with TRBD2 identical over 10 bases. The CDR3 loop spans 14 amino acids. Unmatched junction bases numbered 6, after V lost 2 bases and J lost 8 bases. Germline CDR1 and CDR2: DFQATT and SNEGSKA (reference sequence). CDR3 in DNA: TGCAGTGCTAGAACCCCTAGCGGGAGCGATGAGCAGTTCTTC. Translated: CSARTPSGSDEQFF.

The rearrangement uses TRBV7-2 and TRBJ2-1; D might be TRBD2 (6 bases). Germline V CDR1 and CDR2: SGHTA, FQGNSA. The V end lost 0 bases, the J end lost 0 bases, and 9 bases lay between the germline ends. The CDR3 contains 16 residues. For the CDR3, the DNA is TGTGCCAGCAGCTTAGCGGGTAGCGGCTCCTACAATGAGCAGTTCTTC. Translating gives CASSLAGSGSYNEQFF.

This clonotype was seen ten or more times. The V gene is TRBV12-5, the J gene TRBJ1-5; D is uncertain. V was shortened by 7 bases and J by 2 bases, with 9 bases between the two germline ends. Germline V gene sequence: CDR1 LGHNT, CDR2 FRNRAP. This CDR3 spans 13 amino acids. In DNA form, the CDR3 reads TGTGCTAGTGCCCTGAGGGGCAATCAGCCCCAGCATTTT. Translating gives CASALRGNQPQHF.

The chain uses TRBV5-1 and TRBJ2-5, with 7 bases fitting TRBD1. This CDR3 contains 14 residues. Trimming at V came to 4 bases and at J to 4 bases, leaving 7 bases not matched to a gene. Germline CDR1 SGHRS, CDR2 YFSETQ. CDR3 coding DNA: TGCGCCAGCAGCCGACAGGGCGGAGGAGAGACCCAGTACTTC. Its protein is CASSRQGGGETQYF.

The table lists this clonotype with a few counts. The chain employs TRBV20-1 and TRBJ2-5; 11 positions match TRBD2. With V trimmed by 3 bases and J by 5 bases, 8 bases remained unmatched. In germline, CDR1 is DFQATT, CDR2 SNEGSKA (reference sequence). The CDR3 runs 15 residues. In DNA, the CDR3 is TGCAGTGCTAGTAGACTAGCGGGAATGAGCGAGACCCAGTACTTC. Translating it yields CSASRLAGMSETQYF.

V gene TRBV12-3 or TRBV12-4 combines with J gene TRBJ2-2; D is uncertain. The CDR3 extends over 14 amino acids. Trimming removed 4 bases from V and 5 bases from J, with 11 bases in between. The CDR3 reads CASSSTLGTGELFF. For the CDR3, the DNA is TGTGCCAGCAGTTCAACCCTAGGAACCGGGGAGCTGTTTTTT.

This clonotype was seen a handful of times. CDR3 residues: CAWTRPWEGVNTEAFF. CDR3 DNA: TGTGCCTGGACCCGTCCGTGGGAGGGCGTGAACACTGAAGCTTTCTTT. The chain recombines TRBV30 with TRBJ1-1; D ambiguous. Germline values: CDR1 GTSNPN, CDR2 SVGIG (reference sequence). This CDR3 is built from 16 residues. V lost 4 bases to trimming and J lost 0 bases, with 18 bases between them.

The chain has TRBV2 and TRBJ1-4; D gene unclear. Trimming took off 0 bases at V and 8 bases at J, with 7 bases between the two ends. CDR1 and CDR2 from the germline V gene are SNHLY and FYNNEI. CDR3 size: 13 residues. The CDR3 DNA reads TGTGCCAGCAGTGAAGCTGTAGGGGAAAAACTGTTTTTT. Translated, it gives CASSEAVGEKLFF. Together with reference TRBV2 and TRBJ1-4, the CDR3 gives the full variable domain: EPEVTQTPSHQVTQMGQEVILRCVPISNHLYFYWYRQILGQKVEFLVSFYNNEISEKSEIFDDQFSVERPDGSNFTLKIRSTKLEDSAMYFCASSEAVGEKLFFGSGTQLSVL.

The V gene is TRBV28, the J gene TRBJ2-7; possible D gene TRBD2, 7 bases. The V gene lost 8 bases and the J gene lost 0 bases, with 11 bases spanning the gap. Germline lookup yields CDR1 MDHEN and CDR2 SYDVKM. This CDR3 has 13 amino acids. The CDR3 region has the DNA TGTGCCAGCGTGGGGGGGCTCTCCTACGAGCAGTACTTC. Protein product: CASVGGLSYEQYF.

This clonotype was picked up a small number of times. Here the CDR3 reads CASSLTSEAFF. DNA of the CDR3: TGTGCCAGCAGCTTAACTTCTGAAGCTTTCTTT. The J gene is TRBJ1-1, the V gene TRBV7-9, with D hard to call. Germline V CDR1 and CDR2: SEHNR, FQNEAQ (reference sequence). Trimming pared 2 bases from V and 6 bases from J, leaving 4 bases between. The CDR3 extends over 11 amino acids.

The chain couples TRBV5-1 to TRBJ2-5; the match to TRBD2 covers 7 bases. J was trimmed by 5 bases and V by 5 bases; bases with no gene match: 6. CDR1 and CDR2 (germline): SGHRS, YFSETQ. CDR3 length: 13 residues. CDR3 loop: CASRPTSEETQYF. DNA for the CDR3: TGCGCCAGCAGACCTACTAGCGAGGAGACCCAGTACTTC.

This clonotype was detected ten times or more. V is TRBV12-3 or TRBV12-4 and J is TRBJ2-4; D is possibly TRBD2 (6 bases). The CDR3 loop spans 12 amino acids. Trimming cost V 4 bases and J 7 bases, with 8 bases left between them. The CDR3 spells CASSSGGNIQYF. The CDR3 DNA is TGTGCCAGCAGTTCTGGGGGGAACATTCAGTACTTC.

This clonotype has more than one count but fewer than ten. CDR3 sequence: CASSDRSWVTGELFF. CDR3 DNA: TGTGCCAGCAGTGATCGTAGCTGGGTGACCGGGGAGCTGTTTTTT. The V and J genes are TRBV2 and TRBJ2-2, with unresolved D. Germline CDR1 reads SNHLY; CDR2 reads FYNNEI. Trimming removed 3 bases at V and 5 bases at J, with 13 bases between. The CDR3 length is 15 residues. Filled out from reference TRBV2 and TRBJ2-2, the complete variable domain reads EPEVTQTPSHQVTQMGQEVILRCVPISNHLYFYWYRQILGQKVEFLVSFYNNEISEKSEIFDDQFSVERPDGSNFTLKIRSTKLEDSAMYFCASSDRSWVTGELFFGEGSRLTVL.